This T cell receptor (beta chain) was sequenced during a study of blood T cell repertoires in COVID-19. The protocol was immunoSEQ multiplex PCR, while the TCRdb copy is restricted to in-frame clones and leaves out a portion. This table has some 130,000 clones, around 88% appearing once. Germline V gene lookup returns CDR1 SGHTA and CDR2 FQGTGA. V was trimmed by 4 bases and J by 6 bases, leaving 13 bases between them. CDR3 length: 15 amino acids. This clone came up a few times. The sequencing sample was made of peripheral blood. This receptor was obtained from a woman aged 50 to 60 who had recovered from COVID-19. This rearrangement joins TRBV7-3 to TRBJ1-6; D remains unclear. For the CDR3, the DNA is TGTGCCAGCAGCTCGTCTTCCAGCGGTAATTCACCCCTCCACTTT. It encodes CASSSSSSGNSPLHF.